Shown below are 15 T cell receptor beta chains from a single sample sequenced in a study of early T cells in non-severe SARS-CoV-2 infection. TCRdb itself ran the 5' RACE reads through MiXCR, one entry per CDR3 protein. The data contain about 69,000 distinct CDR3 sequences, about 9.4% of them seen just once; the ten biggest clones take up about 6%. The sample comprised whole blood. Source of these receptors: an adult who was a healthcare worker with PCR-confirmed SARS-CoV-2 infection or an uninfected control (not recorded which).

There are many counts of this clonotype. The CDR3 sequence: CSATRASGTDTQYF. The CDR3 nucleotides read TGCAGTGCTACACGGGCCAGCGGCACAGATACGCAGTATTTT. J is TRBJ2-3 and V is TRBV20-1; D is uncertain. In germline, CDR1 is DFQATT, CDR2 SNEGSKA (reference sequence). The CDR3 runs 14 residues. V was clipped by 4 bases and J by 1 base, with 12 bases between them.

The rearrangement joins TRBV29-1 to TRBJ2-7; D is possibly TRBD2 (5 bases). The V and J ends lost 4 bases and 0 bases respectively, with 13 bases between them. CDR1 is SQVTM, CDR2 ANQGSEA, per germline. CDR3 length equals 14 residues. The CDR3 loop reads CSVVELARSYEQYF. The CDR3 DNA reads TGCAGCGTTGTGGAGCTAGCTCGCTCCTACGAGCAGTACTTC.

This clonotype was seen many times. This chain joins TRBV20-1 and TRBJ2-1; a weak D match, TRBD2 (5 bases). The CDR3 sequence is 15 residues long. Germline CDR1 is DFQATT and CDR2 is SNEGSKA (reference sequence). The V end lost 2 bases, the J end lost 9 bases, and 20 bases lay between the germline ends. This CDR3 is CSARRPRGAIGEQFF. The CDR3, as DNA: TGCAGTGCTAGACGGCCCCGGGGTGCGATCGGTGAGCAGTTCTTC.

This clonotype was recorded at least ten times. V usage is TRBV14 and J usage is TRBJ1-1; D may be TRBD1 (5 bases). CDR3 length: 13 amino acids. Per the germline V gene, CDR1 is SGHDN and CDR2 is FVKESK. The V end lost 4 bases, the J end lost 11 bases, and 17 bases lay between the germline ends. CDR3 sequence reads: CASSPGGISGAFF. DNA for the CDR3: TGTGCCAGCAGCCCCGGGGGAATCTCGGGGGCTTTCTTT. Variable domain in full (rest from reference TRBV14 and TRBJ1-1): EAGVTQFPSHSVIEKGQTVTLRCDPISGHDNLYWYRRVMGKEIKFLLHFVKESKQDESGMPNNRFLAERTGGTYSTLKVQPAELEDSGVYFCASSPGGISGAFFGQGTRLTVV.

This clonotype was detected many times. This chain joins TRBV11-2 and TRBJ2-7; D may match TRBD1 or TRBD2 (6 bases each). V lost 4 bases and J lost 4, with 17 bases in between. CDR1 SGHAT and CDR2 FQNNGV come from the germline V gene. This CDR3 comprises 15 residues. CDR3 loop: CASSSTGGRAYEQYF. The CDR3 DNA reads TGTGCCAGCAGCTCCACCGGGGGCAGGGCATACGAGCAGTACTTC.

This chain connects TRBV6-5 to TRBJ2-7; 7 nucleotides agree with TRBD2. The CDR3 consists of 13 residues. Germline CDR1 MNHEY, CDR2 SVGAGI. V trimming: 2 bases; J trimming: 5 bases; junction bases outside the gene matches: 3. The CDR3 loop reads CASSYRLADEQYF. CDR3 bases: TGTGCCAGCAGTTACCGACTAGCAGACGAGCAGTACTTC.

In its sample, this clonotype was seen a few times. The chain couples TRBV30 to TRBJ1-2; no reliable D call. The germline V gene has CDR1 GTSNPN and CDR2 SVGIG (reference sequence). V was pared by 3 bases and J by 4 bases, with 6 bases between. CDR3 length: 11 amino acids. The CDR3 region is CAWSGGYGYTF. CDR3 bases: TGTGCCTGGAGCGGTGGCTATGGCTACACCTTC.

The chain joins TRBV6-5 to TRBJ1-3; 7 positions agree with TRBD1. The CDR3 sequence is 15 residues long. Germline lookup yields CDR1 MNHEY and CDR2 SVGAGI. The junction had 16 bases not matched to a gene; V was cut back by 9 bases and J by 8 bases. CDR3 region: CASSGSRTGRDTIYF. For the CDR3, the DNA is TGTGCCAGTAGTGGGAGCCGGACAGGTCGAGACACCATATATTTT.

In this sample, this clonotype turned up many times. CDR3 residues: CASSLARAVEKLFF. As DNA, the CDR3 is TGTGCCAGCAGCTTAGCGCGGGCAGTAGAAAAACTGTTTTTT. The chain joins TRBV7-9 to TRBJ1-4; D unresolved. The ends were cut back, 0 bases at V and 8 bases at J, with 10 bases in the middle. This CDR3 region has 14 residues. CDR1 SEHNR and CDR2 FQNEAQ come from the germline V gene (reference sequence).

The V gene is TRBV6-2 or TRBV6-3, the J gene TRBJ2-1; 13 bases align to TRBD2. Germline CDR1 MNHEY, CDR2 SVGEGT. This CDR3 is 17 amino acids long. Trimming removed 6 bases from V and 6 bases from J; junction bases left unmatched: 11. The CDR3 region is CASRIRTSGSESNEQFF. In DNA, the CDR3 is TGTGCCAGCAGGATTCGGACTAGCGGGAGTGAGAGCAATGAGCAGTTCTTC.

The chain is built from TRBV29-1 and TRBJ2-7; no firm D call. The CDR3 has 11 residues. Trimming pared 5 bases from V and 8 bases from J, leaving 13 bases between. CDR1 and CDR2 from the germline V gene are SQVTM and ANQGSEA. The CDR3 sequence is CSVSILNKQYF. DNA of the CDR3: TGCAGCGTTTCTATTTTGAACAAGCAGTACTTC.

The rearrangement uses TRBV5-6 and TRBJ2-1, with 9 bases fitting TRBD1. Germline loops: CDR1 SGHDT, CDR2 YYEEEE. There are 15 residues in the CDR3. V shed 0 bases, J shed 9 bases, and the junction held 7 bases outside the gene matches. CDR3: CASSLGAGTGFEQFF. The CDR3 DNA is TGTGCCAGCAGCTTGGGAGCCGGGACAGGGTTTGAGCAGTTCTTC. The full variable domain, in which reference TRBV5-6 and TRBJ2-1 provide the parts outside the CDR3, is DAGVTQSPTHLIKTRGQQVTLRCSPKSGHDTVSWYQQALGQGPQFIFQYYEEEERQRGNFPDRFSGHQFPNYSSELNVNALLLGDSALYLCASSLGAGTGFEQFFGPGTRLTVL.

This clonotype was recorded at least ten times. An end of the junction does not agree with germline; a read error may underlie this. The chain employs TRBV15 and TRBJ2-1; D is unclear. Germline CDR1 reads LNHNV; CDR2 reads YYDKDF (reference sequence). The CDR3 spans 13 residues. The CDR3 nucleotides read TGTGCCACCAGCAGAGATCAAGAGAGAATGGTGGTCTTC. Residues: CATSRDQERMVVF.

This clonotype was recorded a few times. The chain is built from TRBV19 and TRBJ2-3; 12 bases map to TRBD2. V lost 5 bases, J lost 10 bases, and 10 bases stayed unmatched. CDR3 length: 15 amino acids. Per the germline V gene, CDR1 is LNHDA and CDR2 is SQIVND (reference sequence). Here the CDR3 reads CASSSSSGGATAQYF. The CDR3 bases are TGTGCCAGTAGTTCGTCTAGCGGGGGGGCCACGGCGCAGTATTTT.

Concerning this clonotype itself: A read error may be the cause here, since a much bigger clone is one base away. The chain uses TRBV20-1 and TRBJ2-1; 12 positions match TRBD2. This CDR3 region has 13 residues. Germline V lookup: CDR1 DFQATT, CDR2 SNEGSKA (reference sequence). The CDR3 region has the DNA TGCAATGCTAGCGGGGGGGCCTTGAATGAGCAGTTCTTC. Translated, it gives CNASGGALNEQFF.